Listed below are T cell receptor beta chains from one sample, sequenced in a study of T cells expressing NK-cell markers. No DNA is given; TCRdb re-called the 5' RACE reads and lists each CDR3 protein once. The specimen's table records 250,000 or so distinct CDR3 sequences. Sequencing used blood T cells: a sorted CD56 or NKG2C T cell subset, CD4+ or CD8+ T cells, or bulk PBMC T cells (not recorded which). These receptors originate from a woman between 18 and 75 years old in good health. The CDR3 runs from the conserved cysteine through the conserved F or W.

J gene | V gene | CDR3 protein
TRBJ2-1 | TRBV20-1 | CSALTGIDNEQFF
TRBJ2-6 | TRBV19 | CASSPQGYGGNVLTF
TRBJ2-2 | TRBV19 | CASSIVYSNTGELFF
TRBJ2-5 | TRBV6-1 | CASTRNRGQSGEETQYF
TRBJ2-3 | TRBV5-1 | CASSGGGSTDTQYF
TRBJ1-5 | TRBV29-1 | CSVTTGTGGQPQHF
TRBJ1-1 | TRBV20-1 | CSARDPGMNTEAFF
TRBJ1-2 | TRBV30 | CAWSVKDGGYTF
TRBJ1-3 | TRBV7-3 | CASSLSNGNTIYF
TRBJ1-6 | TRBV7-6 | CASSLSGVRSPLHF
TRBJ2-7 | TRBV4-3 | CASSQDPGSYEQYF
TRBJ2-7 | TRBV27 | CASRSAGGPYEQYF
TRBJ2-5 | TRBV3-1 | CASKLDAQGFGTQYF
TRBJ2-4 | TRBV20-1 | CSAKAKNIQYF
TRBJ2-7 | TRBV6-1 | CASSKPGTGFYEQYF
TRBJ2-1 | TRBV5-1 | CASSFGQGRSEQFF
TRBJ1-4 | TRBV6-5 | CASSESRSNEKLFF
TRBJ1-1 | TRBV20-1 | CSARSGPGWGTEAFF
TRBJ2-5 | TRBV9 | CASSSGTSGGVQETQYF
TRBJ2-7 | TRBV12-3/TRBV12-4 | CASSLSRARDEQYF
TRBJ2-4 | TRBV7-8 | CASSSLLAGDQLAKNIQYF
TRBJ2-2 | TRBV5-5 | CASSLRAPLTGELFF
TRBJ1-2 | TRBV7-2 | CASSPRVGYTF
TRBJ2-3 | TRBV6-5 | CASSYSGLAGPPDTQYF
TRBJ2-2 | TRBV12-3/TRBV12-4 | CASNLGGNTGELFF
TRBJ1-1 | TRBV7-8 | CASSGTRRGVSGGAFF
TRBJ2-2 | TRBV6-1 | CASSKSGTGNTGELFF